This TCR beta chain is drawn from a study of cytomegalovirus exposure and HLA in healthy donors. The data were produced by immunoSEQ multiplex PCR, yet TCRdb's version contains in-frame clones alone and is incomplete. The sample yields about 150,000 clones, approximately 91% seen once. Germline CDR1 is LNHDA and CDR2 is SQIVND (reference sequence). V was pared by 4 bases and J by 4 bases, with 5 bases of the junction left unmatched. This CDR3 region has 16 residues. About this clone: Antigen: not known.

Study observations and caveats: Many donors carried some public TCRs, although rarity characterized most TCR sequences.

The specimen sequenced was PBMCs. The chain combines TRBV19 with TRBJ2-1; 12 bases are shared with TRBD2. This TCR was recovered from a woman under 30 in good health and CMV-seropositive. The CDR3 DNA sequence: TGTGCCAGTAGTACACACGGGACTAGCGGGTACAATGAGCAGTTCTTC. It specifies CASSTHGTSGYNEQFF.